This paragraph reports one T cell receptor (beta chain). Other nucleotide sequences from this sample produce the same CDR3. Profiling relied on immunoSEQ multiplex PCR, and the TCRdb table lists in-frame clones only, not all of them. Of some 130,000 clones listed, roughly 72% are singletons. The data originate from a study of blood T cell repertoires in COVID-19. This CDR3 has 12 amino acids. The V and J ends lost 4 bases and 3 bases respectively, with 5 bases between them. Per germline, CDR1 SNHLY and CDR2 FYNNEI. The chain combines TRBV2 with TRBJ2-3, with D unclear. Sequenced: peripheral blood. The origin of this receptor is a human donor in a cohort sampled during active COVID-19. CDR3 residues: CASSVETDTQYF. The CDR3 DNA reads as TGTGCCAGCAGTGTTGAGACAGATACGCAGTATTTT. Using reference TRBV2 and TRBJ2-3 for the parts outside the CDR3, the full variable domain is EPEVTQTPSHQVTQMGQEVILRCVPISNHLYFYWYRQILGQKVEFLVSFYNNEISEKSEIFDDQFSVERPDGSNFTLKIRSTKLEDSAMYFCASSVETDTQYFGPGTRLTVL.